This passage covers 15 T cell receptor beta chains from one sample sequenced in a study of T cells expressing NK-cell markers. TCRdb reprocessed the 5' RACE reads, with one entry per CDR3 protein and no DNA. This sample's table reports hundreds of thousands of distinct CDR3 sequences. The sample was blood T cells: a sorted CD56 or NKG2C T cell subset, CD4+ or CD8+ T cells, or bulk PBMC T cells (not recorded which). The source is a woman between 18 and 69 years old in good health.

This CDR3 reads CASSRWNGEGDGYTF. This chain joins TRBV3-1 and TRBJ1-2; TCRdb outputs TRBD1, but without DNA this stays unchecked. The V gene's germline CDR1 is LGHDT and CDR2 YNNKEL (reference sequence). This CDR3 is 15 amino acids long. The full variable domain, completed using reference TRBV3-1 and TRBJ1-2, is DTAVSQTPKYLVTQMGNDKSIKCEQNLGHDTMYWYKQDSKKFLKIMFSYNNKELIINETVPNRFSPKSPDKAHLNLHINSLELGDSAVYFCASSRWNGEGDGYTFGSGTRLTVV.

The V call is TRBV5-1, the J call TRBJ1-3; the D call of TRBD1 rests on TCRdb alone, since no DNA is present to check it. The germline CDR1 and CDR2 sequences are SGHRS and YFSETQ. CDR3 length equals 16 residues. The chain's CDR3 is CASSSAYGTPGNTIYF.

The V gene is TRBV5-1, the J gene TRBJ2-7; with no DNA, the TCRdb D assignment of TRBD1 cannot be verified. CDR1 and CDR2 (germline): SGHRS, YFSETQ. This CDR3 is built from 12 residues. CDR3 residues: CASSSQGYEQYF.

The chain joins TRBV6-1 to TRBJ1-6; absent DNA, TCRdb's TRBD1 call cannot be checked. The CDR3 extends over 14 amino acids. Germline-derived CDR1 and CDR2 are MNHNS and SASEGT. CDR3 sequence reads: CASTLDRGDSPLHF.

This chain joins TRBV7-6 and TRBJ2-1; TCRdb gives TRBD2 as the D gene, but with no DNA this cannot be confirmed. The V gene's germline CDR1 is SGHVS and CDR2 FNYEAQ. CDR3 length equals 16 residues. Here the CDR3 reads CASSLKLAGGVDEQFF.

The genes are TRBV12-5 and TRBJ2-2. This CDR3 spans 15 amino acids. Germline V gene data show CDR1 as LGHNT and CDR2 as FRNRAP. This chain's CDR3 is CASGLGPKLAGELFF.

This chain uses TRBV2 with TRBJ2-3; TCRdb outputs TRBD1, but without DNA this stays unchecked. CDR3 size: 14 residues. Germline CDR1 and CDR2: SNHLY and FYNNEI. The CDR3 protein is CASQREGGTDTQYF.

The chain employs TRBV30 and TRBJ2-3; the D call of TRBD2 rests on TCRdb alone, since no DNA is present to check it. Germline CDR1 reads GTSNPN; CDR2 reads SVGIG (reference sequence). The CDR3 spans 12 residues. The CDR3 sequence is CACLTRSPSPYF.

The chain has TRBV25-1 and TRBJ1-1; without DNA, the TCRdb call of TRBD1 cannot be checked. Germline-derived CDR1 and CDR2 are MGHDK and SYGVNS. The CDR3 extends over 15 amino acids. CDR3 sequence reads: CASSDGGKMNTEAFF.

The chain is built from TRBV7-2 and TRBJ2-5; there is no DNA to check the TCRdb D call of TRBD2. Germline CDR1 reads SGHTA; CDR2 reads FQGNSA. The CDR3 spans 15 residues. CDR3 protein: CASSRTSGRRETQYF.

CDR3 region: CASSHQTGTGSTF. The gene calls are TRBV5-6 and TRBJ1-2; TCRdb's D call, TRBD1, is unchecked because there is no DNA. Germline CDR1 and CDR2: SGHDT and YYEEEE. This CDR3 is built from 13 residues.

The chain carries TRBV20-1 and TRBJ2-7; the D gene TCRdb calls, TRBD1, cannot be checked with no DNA. CDR3 length: 14 residues. Germline assignment: CDR1 DFQATT and CDR2 SNEGSKA (reference sequence). The CDR3: CSAQRQGEKYEQYF.

The chain combines TRBV7-9 with TRBJ2-1; TCRdb outputs TRBD2, but without DNA this stays unchecked. This CDR3 contains 12 residues. Germline V gene sequence: CDR1 SEHNR, CDR2 FQNEAQ (reference sequence). The CDR3: CAIRDQRDEQFF.

The CDR3 loop is CAIGQRGGETQYF. This chain uses TRBV7-2 with TRBJ2-5; TCRdb returns TRBD1, unconfirmable since there is no DNA. The germline gives CDR1 SGHTA, CDR2 FQGNSA. The CDR3 spans 13 residues. The complete variable domain, with remaining parts taken from reference TRBV7-2 and TRBJ2-5, reads GAGVSQSPSNKVTEKGKDVELRCDPISGHTALYWYRQSLGQGLEFLIYFQGNSAPDKSGLPSDRFSAERTGGSVSTLTIQRTQQEDSAVYLCAIGQRGGETQYFGPGTRLLVL.

The chain uses TRBV24-1 and TRBJ2-5; TCRdb names TRBD1, which stays unverified in the absence of DNA. The CDR3 consists of 15 residues. Germline values: CDR1 KGHDR, CDR2 SFDVKD. This CDR3 reads CATSERGLQVETQYF.